The T cell receptor (beta chain) under discussion was sequenced for a study of CD8+ T cells in alopecia areata. As for the study in general: Tofacitinib dosing lasted 6 to 18 months, which was then followed by 6 months off drug.

RNA was isolated and reverse transcribed to cDNA, the sequencing template. The assay was immunoSEQ multiplex PCR, and TCRdb's table has in-frame clones only and misses some. The sample holds 160,000 or so clones, less than 65% seen once. This clone was counted a few times. Germline V gene data show CDR1 as GTSNPN and CDR2 as SVGIG (reference sequence). With V trimmed by 4 bases and J by 4 bases, 5 bases remained unmatched. This CDR3 region has 14 residues. The TCR was taken from a human donor with alopecia areata. This chain links TRBV30 with TRBJ2-1, with 9 bases that match TRBD2. Sequencing used CD8+ T cells sorted from blood, obtained at week 0. The CDR3, as DNA: TGTGCCTGGAAAGGACTAGCGACGTACAATGAGCAGTTCTTC. Translating it yields CAWKGLATYNEQFF.